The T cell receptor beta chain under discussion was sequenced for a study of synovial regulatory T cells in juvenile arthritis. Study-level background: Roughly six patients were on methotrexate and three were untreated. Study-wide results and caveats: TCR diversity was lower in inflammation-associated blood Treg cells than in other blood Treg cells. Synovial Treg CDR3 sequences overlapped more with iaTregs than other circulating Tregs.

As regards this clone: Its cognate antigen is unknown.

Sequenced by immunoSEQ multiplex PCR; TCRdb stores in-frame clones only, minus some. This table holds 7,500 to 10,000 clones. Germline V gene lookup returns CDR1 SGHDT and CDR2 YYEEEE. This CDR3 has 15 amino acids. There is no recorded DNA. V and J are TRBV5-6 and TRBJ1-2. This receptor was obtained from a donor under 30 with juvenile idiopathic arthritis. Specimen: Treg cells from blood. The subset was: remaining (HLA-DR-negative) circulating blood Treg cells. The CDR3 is CASSSLRPGYYGYTF. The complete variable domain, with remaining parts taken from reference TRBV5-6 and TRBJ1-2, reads DAGVTQSPTHLIKTRGQQVTLRCSPKSGHDTVSWYQQALGQGPQFIFQYYEEEERQRGNFPDRFSGHQFPNYSSELNVNALLLGDSALYLCASSSLRPGYYGYTFGSGTRLTVV.